This note documents a single TCR beta chain sequence. Its target is not known. The PCR used 60 Vbeta and 13 Jbeta primers. Some clones are missing from TCRdb's copy, which holds only in-frame ones; the method was immunoSEQ multiplex PCR. Altogether about 200,000 clones are present, roughly 80% being singletons, with the ten largest covering less than 3%. This entry is derived from a study of cytomegalovirus exposure and HLA in healthy donors. About the study: In an early release, HLA-typed donors contributed tens of millions of unique TCR sequences.

Trimming removed 8 bases from V and 4 bases from J, with 11 bases in between. The CDR3 runs 12 residues. In germline, CDR1 is LNHNV, CDR2 YYDKDF (reference sequence). Study findings and constraints: The study labeled more than 150 TCR beta chains cytomegalovirus-associated.

At sampling all donors were nominally healthy, likely with unrecorded immune exposures. This chain joins TRBV15 and TRBJ2-5; a weak D match, TRBD2 (6 bases). The TCR was taken from a woman aged 40-49 years in good health and CMV-seronegative. Source material: PBMCs. CDR3 amino acids: CATRGGGETQYF. The DNA of the CDR3 is TGTGCCACCCGGGGAGGCGGAGAGACCCAGTACTTC.